This T cell receptor beta chain was found in a study of blood T cells in healthy people across ages (dated by TCRdb to the mid-2010s). For the study in its entirety: In model experiments, template switching captured about one uniquely barcoded TCR beta cDNA molecule for every two T cells. Age-related changes in TCR beta repertoire diversity were measured in the study by deep sequencing normalized with unique cDNA molecular identifiers. To avoid experimental bias, donors of different ages were distributed randomly across sequencing lanes. Using the same blood draw, the study looked at two additional independent replicas of 1 million unique cDNA reads for two donors, one aged 18 to 30 and the other aged 80 or older. Four age groups were formed from the donors: young (average about 15 years), middle-aged (around 37), aged (roughly 58) and long-lived (about 75). The investigation overall reported the following: Because profiling used bulk unsorted PBMCs, naive and antigen-experienced compartments could not be compared conclusively. Total diversity estimates from one million sequenced T cells were considered lower bounds and underestimates. There was a strong correlation between observed TCR beta diversity and the percentage of naive T cells measured by flow cytometry. Observed TCR beta diversity per million T cells fell roughly linearly with age, and a significant reduction was already apparent by age roughly 40. Because donor CMV infection status was unknown, age-related changes in expanded clonotypes were potentially confounded. Compared with the aged group, the long-lived group had more naive CD4+ T cells, fewer expanded clones and increased TCR diversity, a pattern suggesting age selection.

Regarding this clonotype: Its antigen remains unidentified. It has no much larger one-base neighbor in the sample; base qualities were not kept.

The approximately 41 donors, aged about 6 to 95 years, were systemically healthy Caucasian individuals from Russia. About 10 milliliters of peripheral blood were collected from each donor into EDTA-treated Vacutainer tubes. Ficoll-Paque density-gradient centrifugation was used to isolate PBMCs, with at least 7 million per sample. Trizol reagent was used to extract total RNA from the PBMCs, yielding at least 6 micrograms per sample. For every donor, flow cytometry on a PBMC aliquot measured the percentage of naive CD45RAhigh/CD27high T cells. Library construction relied on 5' RACE. The listed sequencing device is Illumina HiSeq 2500. The second PCR ran for about 6 to 12 cycles and used a J-beta primer mix along with a sample-barcoded 5' primer. A template-switch 5' adaptor carrying 12 random nucleotides introduced a unique molecular identifier onto each TCR beta cDNA molecule. Each sample yielded at least 2.5 million CDR3-containing paired-end reads. The Mint cDNA synthesis kit, primed by a TRBC-specific oligonucleotide, was used to synthesize first-strand cDNA from all RNA. Following uracil-DNA glycosylase treatment, a first 18-cycle PCR with universal primers M1SS and BC2_uni_R was performed on all cDNA. From the authors' description of their analysis: For normalization, 1 million high-quality reads, each with a distinct molecular identifier, were randomly selected from each sample. Reads sharing molecular identifiers were discarded rather than binned into consensus sequences. CDR3 identification, clonotype clustering and error correction used MiTCR with a Q25 quality threshold and the strictest error-elimination algorithm. A nonparametric unseen species model using Euler transformation provided a lower-bound estimate of total TCR beta diversity. TCRdb ran its own pipeline on the public reads, namely fastp trimming at Q25 and MiXCR clone calling, and kept in-frame beta chains. CDR3 protein duplicates are merged, each entry listing the most common genes and DNA. The V and J calls were not made by the authors but by TCRdb's processing. In all, the sample holds 1.5 million to 2 million distinct CDR3 sequences, and around 50% of those were seen once. The top ten clonotypes cover about 2.1% of the sample.

CDR1 and CDR2, per the germline V gene, are SGHTA and FQGNSA. V is shortened by 8 bases, J by 1 base, and the region joining them spans 18 bases. Taken from cysteine to phenylalanine, the CDR3 has 15 residues. The retained sequence is limited to the CDR3, 45 bases, with the frame set at the first base. The chain joins TRBV7-2 to TRBJ2-7; TRBD2 could be the D gene, as 6 bases match. The sample consisted of blood. The receptor comes from a woman in her thirties or forties in good health. The CDR3: CASQPRVAGSYEQYF. In nucleotides, the sequence is TGTGCCAGCCAACCTAGAGTGGCGGGGTCCTACGAGCAGTACTTC.